This TCR beta chain was obtained from a study of T cell responses to AZD1222 COVID-19 vaccine. Study-wide points: Repertoire collection took place solely once the T cell response had peaked. Baseline testing showed seropositivity in only six AZD1222 recipients.

Produced via immunoSEQ multiplex PCR; TCRdb's table is partial and in-frame only. Of some 180,000 clones in the sample, around 92% were seen once. This clone was recorded only once. Antigen specificity is unknown. Germline assignment: CDR1 MDHEN and CDR2 SYDVKM. The CDR3 spans 18 residues. Trimming stripped 5 bases from V and 5 bases from J, with 22 bases between. The sequence was obtained from an adult in good health. The chain combines TRBV28 with TRBJ1-6, with a weak D call TRBD1 (6 bases). The source material was peripheral blood, sampled on day 0 of AZD1222 vaccination. Written as DNA, the CDR3 is TGTGCCAGCAGTCCAGGGTCACAGGGACTAAGGAATAATTCACCCCTCCACTTT. Translating it yields CASSPGSQGLRNNSPLHF. The full variable domain, rest sourced from reference TRBV28 and TRBJ1-6, is DVKVTQSSRYLVKRTGEKVFLECVQDMDHENMFWYRQDPGLGLRLIYFSYDVKMKEKGDIPEGYSVSREKKERFSLILESASTNQTSMYLCASSPGSQGLRNNSPLHFGNGTRLTVT.